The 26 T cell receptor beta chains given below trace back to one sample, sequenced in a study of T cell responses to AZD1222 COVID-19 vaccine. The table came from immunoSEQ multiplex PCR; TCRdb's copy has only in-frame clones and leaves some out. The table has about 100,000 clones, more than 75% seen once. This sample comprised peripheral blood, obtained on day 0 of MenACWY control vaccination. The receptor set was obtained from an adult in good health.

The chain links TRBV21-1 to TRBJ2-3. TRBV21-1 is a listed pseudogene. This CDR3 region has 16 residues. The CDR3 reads CASSKVPPPSTDTQYF. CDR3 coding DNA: TGTGCCAGCAGCAAAGTACCCCCCCCGAGCACAGATACGCAGTATTTT.

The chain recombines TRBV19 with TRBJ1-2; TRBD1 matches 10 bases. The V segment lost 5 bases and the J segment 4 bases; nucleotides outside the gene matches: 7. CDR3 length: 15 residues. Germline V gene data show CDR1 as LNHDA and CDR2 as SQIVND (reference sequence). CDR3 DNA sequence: TGTGCCAGTAGTCATACGACAGGGGGCGGCTATGGCTACACCTTC. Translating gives CASSHTTGGGYGYTF.

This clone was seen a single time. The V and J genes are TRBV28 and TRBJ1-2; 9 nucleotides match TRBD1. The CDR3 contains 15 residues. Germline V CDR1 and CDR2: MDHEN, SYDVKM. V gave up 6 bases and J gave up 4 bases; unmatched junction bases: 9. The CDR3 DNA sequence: TGTGCCAGCAGACTACCGGGACAGGGATCCTATGGCTACACCTTC. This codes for CASRLPGQGSYGYTF.

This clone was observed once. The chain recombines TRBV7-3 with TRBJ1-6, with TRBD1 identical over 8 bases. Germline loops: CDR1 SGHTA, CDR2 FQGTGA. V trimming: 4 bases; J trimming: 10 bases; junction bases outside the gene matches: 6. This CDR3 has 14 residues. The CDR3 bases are TGTGCCAGCAGCTCTGGACAGGGAGGGTCACCCCTCCACTTT. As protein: CASSSGQGGSPLHF.

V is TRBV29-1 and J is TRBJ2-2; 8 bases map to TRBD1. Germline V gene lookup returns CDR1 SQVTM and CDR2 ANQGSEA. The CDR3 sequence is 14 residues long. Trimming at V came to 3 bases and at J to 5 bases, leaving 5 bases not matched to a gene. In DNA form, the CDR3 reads TGCAGCGTTGATTTGACAGGGGCAACCGGGGAGCTGTTTTTT. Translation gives CSVDLTGATGELFF.

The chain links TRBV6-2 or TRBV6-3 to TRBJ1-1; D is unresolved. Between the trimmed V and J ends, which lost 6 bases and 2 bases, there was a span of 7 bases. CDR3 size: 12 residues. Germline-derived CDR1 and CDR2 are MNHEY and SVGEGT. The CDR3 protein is CASSRLNTEAFF. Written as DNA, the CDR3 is TGTGCCAGCAGCAGACTAAACACTGAAGCTTTCTTT.

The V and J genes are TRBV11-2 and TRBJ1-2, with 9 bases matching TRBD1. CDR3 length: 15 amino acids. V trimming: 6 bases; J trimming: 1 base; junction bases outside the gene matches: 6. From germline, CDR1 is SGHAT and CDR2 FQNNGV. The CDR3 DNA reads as TGTGCCAGCAGGGGACCGGGACAGGGTAACTATGGCTACACCTTC. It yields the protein CASRGPGQGNYGYTF.

The DNA for the CDR3 is TGTGTCAGAAGCTTAAGGGGGGAGACGGCTGAAGCTTTCTTT. Translating gives CVRSLRGETAEAFF. The chain combines TRBV7-5 with TRBJ1-1. TRBV7-5 is a known pseudogene. The CDR3 runs to 14 residues.

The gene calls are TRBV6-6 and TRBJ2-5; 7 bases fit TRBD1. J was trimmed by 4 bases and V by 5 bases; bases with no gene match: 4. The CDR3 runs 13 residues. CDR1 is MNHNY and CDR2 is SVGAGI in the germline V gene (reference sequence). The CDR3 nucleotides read TGTGCCAGCAGTCTGACAGGGAGAGAGACCCAGTACTTC. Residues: CASSLTGRETQYF.

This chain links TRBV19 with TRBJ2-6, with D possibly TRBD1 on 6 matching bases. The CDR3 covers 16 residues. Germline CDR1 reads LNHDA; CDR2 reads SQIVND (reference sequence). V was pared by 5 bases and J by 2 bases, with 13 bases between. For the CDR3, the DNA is TGTGCCAGTAGTTTATCATACAGGGCTGGGGCCAACGTCCTGACTTTC. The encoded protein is CASSLSYRAGANVLTF. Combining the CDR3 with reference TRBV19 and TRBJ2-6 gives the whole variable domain DGGITQSPKYLFRKEGQNVTLSCEQNLNHDAMYWYRQDPGQGLRLIYYSQIVNDFQKGDIAEGYSVSREKKESFPLTVTSAQKNPTAFYLCASSLSYRAGANVLTFGAGSRLTVL.

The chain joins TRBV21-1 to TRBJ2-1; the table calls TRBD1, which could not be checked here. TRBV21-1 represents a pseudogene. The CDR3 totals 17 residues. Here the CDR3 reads CASSKDGGTGRPHEQFF. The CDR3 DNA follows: TGTGCCAGCAGCAAAGACGGGGGGACAGGTCGCCCCCATGAGCAGTTCTTC.

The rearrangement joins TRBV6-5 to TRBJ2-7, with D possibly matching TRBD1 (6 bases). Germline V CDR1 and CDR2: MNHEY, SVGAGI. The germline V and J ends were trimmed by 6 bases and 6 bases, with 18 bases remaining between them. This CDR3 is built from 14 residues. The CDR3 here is CASSSYDRLAEQYF. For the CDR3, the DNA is TGTGCCAGCAGCTCGTACGACAGGCTAGCCGAGCAGTACTTC.

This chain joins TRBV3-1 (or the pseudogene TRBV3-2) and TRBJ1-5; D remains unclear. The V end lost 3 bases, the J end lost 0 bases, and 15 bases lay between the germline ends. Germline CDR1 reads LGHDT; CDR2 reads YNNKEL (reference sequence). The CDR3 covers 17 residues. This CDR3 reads CASSQSGGIRSNQPQHF. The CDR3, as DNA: TGTGCCAGCAGCCAGTCGGGAGGAATTCGTAGCAATCAGCCCCAGCATTTT.

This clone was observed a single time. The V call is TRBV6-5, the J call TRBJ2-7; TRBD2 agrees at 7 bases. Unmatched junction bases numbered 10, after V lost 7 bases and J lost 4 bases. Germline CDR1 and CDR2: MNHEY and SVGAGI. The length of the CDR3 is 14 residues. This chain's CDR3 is CASTPGWGGYEQYF. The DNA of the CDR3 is TGTGCCAGCACTCCTGGTTGGGGGGGGTACGAGCAGTACTTC.

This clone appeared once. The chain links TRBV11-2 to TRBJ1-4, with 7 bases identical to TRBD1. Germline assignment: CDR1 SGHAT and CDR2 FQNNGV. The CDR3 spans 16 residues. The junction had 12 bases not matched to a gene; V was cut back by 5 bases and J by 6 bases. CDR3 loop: CASSQGVGGWDEKLFF. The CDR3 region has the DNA TGTGCCAGCAGCCAAGGGGTAGGGGGCTGGGATGAAAAACTGTTTTTT.

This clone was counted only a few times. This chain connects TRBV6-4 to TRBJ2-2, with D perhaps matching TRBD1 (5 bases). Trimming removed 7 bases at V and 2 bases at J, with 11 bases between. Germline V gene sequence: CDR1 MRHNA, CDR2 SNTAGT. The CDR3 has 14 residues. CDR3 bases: TGTGCCAGCATGGCACAGGCCAACACCGGGGAGCTGTTTTTT. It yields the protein CASMAQANTGELFF.

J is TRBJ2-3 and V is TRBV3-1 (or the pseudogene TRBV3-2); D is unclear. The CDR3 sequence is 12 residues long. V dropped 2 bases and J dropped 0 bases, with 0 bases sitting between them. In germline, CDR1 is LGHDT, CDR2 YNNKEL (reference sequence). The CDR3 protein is CASSQSTDTQYF. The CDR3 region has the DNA TGTGCCAGCAGCCAAAGCACAGATACGCAGTATTTT.

CDR3 amino acids: CASQIRTGRGNTIYF. Written as DNA, the CDR3 is TGTGCCAGTCAGATCCGGACAGGGAGGGGAAACACCATATATTTT. The chain links TRBV19 to TRBJ1-3, with 8 bases aligning to TRBD1. The junction had 10 bases not matched to a gene; V was cut back by 8 bases and J by 4 bases. The CDR3 extends over 15 amino acids. Germline CDR1 is LNHDA and CDR2 is SQIVND (reference sequence).

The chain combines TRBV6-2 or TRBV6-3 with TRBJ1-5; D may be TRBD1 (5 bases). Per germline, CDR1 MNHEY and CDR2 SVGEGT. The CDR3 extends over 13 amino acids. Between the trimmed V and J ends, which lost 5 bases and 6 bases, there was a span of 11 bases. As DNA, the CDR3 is TGTGCCAGCAGTGATCCTCAGGGTCAGCCCCAGCATTTT. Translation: CASSDPQGQPQHF.

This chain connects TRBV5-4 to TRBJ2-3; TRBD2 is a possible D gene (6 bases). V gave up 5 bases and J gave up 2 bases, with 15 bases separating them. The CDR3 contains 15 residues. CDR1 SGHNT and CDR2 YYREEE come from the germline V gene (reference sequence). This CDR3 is CASSTWAGPTDTQYF. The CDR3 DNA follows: TGTGCCAGCAGTACGTGGGCGGGGCCCACAGATACGCAGTATTTT.

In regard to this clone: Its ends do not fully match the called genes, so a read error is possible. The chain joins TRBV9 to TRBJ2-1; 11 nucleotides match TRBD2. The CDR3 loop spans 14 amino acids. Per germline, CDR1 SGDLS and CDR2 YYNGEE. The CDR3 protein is CASSVGDSGGESVF. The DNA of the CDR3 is TGTGCCAGCAGCGTAGGAGATAGCGGGGGGGAATCGGTCTTC.

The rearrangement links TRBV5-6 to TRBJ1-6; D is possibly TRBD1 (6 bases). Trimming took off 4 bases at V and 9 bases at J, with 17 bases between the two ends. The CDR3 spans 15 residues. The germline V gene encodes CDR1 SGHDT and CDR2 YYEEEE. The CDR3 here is CASSNRQAHPSPLHF. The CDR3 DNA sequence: TGTGCCAGCAGCAATAGACAGGCCCACCCTTCACCCCTCCACTTT. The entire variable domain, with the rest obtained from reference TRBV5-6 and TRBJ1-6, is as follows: DAGVTQSPTHLIKTRGQQVTLRCSPKSGHDTVSWYQQALGQGPQFIFQYYEEEERQRGNFPDRFSGHQFPNYSSELNVNALLLGDSALYLCASSNRQAHPSPLHFGNGTRLTVT.

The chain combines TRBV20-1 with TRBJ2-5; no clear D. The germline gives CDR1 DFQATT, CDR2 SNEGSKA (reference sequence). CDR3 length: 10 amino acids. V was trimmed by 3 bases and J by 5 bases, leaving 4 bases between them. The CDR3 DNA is TGCAGTGCTAGCGTGGAGACCCAGTACTTC. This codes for CSASVETQYF.

The CDR3 loop reads CASSRSQYNEQFF. The CDR3 DNA reads TGTGCCAGCAGCCGATCCCAGTACAATGAGCAGTTCTTC. The genes are TRBV7-8 and TRBJ2-1; D is unresolved. V shed 5 bases and J shed 4 bases, with 9 bases lying between them. The CDR3 spans 13 residues. Germline V gives CDR1 SGHVS, CDR2 FQNEAQ.

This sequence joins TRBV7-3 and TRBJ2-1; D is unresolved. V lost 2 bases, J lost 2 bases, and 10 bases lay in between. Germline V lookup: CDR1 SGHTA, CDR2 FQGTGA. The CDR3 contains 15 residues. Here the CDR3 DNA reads TGTGCCAGCAGCTTACCTCTGGCTACCTACAATGAGCAGTTCTTC. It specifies CASSLPLATYNEQFF.

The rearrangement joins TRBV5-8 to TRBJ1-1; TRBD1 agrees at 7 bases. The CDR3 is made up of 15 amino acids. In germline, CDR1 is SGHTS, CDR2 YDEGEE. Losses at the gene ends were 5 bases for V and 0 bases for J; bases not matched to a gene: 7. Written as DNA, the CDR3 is TGTGCCAGCAGAATGGGACAGCTCATGAACACTGAAGCTTTCTTT. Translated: CASRMGQLMNTEAFF.